This TCR beta chain originates from a study of cytomegalovirus exposure and HLA in healthy donors. Study context: The early release's HLA-typed donors yielded tens of millions of unique TCRs.

This CDR3 has 17 residues. Germline trimming cut 3 bases from V and 0 bases from J; bases unmatched to any gene: 10. Germline V gene sequence: CDR1 SEHNR, CDR2 FQNEAQ (reference sequence). The PCR ran on 60 Vbeta and 13 Jbeta primers. Some clones are missing from TCRdb's copy, which holds only in-frame ones; the method was immunoSEQ multiplex PCR. Of roughly 200,000 clones listed, 87% are singletons. Sequenced material: PBMCs. The source is a boy aged 2 to 10 in good health and CMV-seronegative. The chain uses TRBV7-9 and TRBJ1-2, with 7 bases that match TRBD1. The CDR3 DNA reads TGTGCCAGCAGCTTTCAAGGGACAGCCGCACCTAACTATGGCTACACCTTC. Translating gives CASSFQGTAAPNYGYTF.